This T cell receptor beta chain was sequenced during a study of identifying expanded T cells in peripheral blood. The study's findings and limits: Variance in clone template counts between roughly 2-week samples significantly increased with total template count across all healthy donors. Technical replicates showed roughly 1.2 changed clones; two weeks around 15; four weeks 19.

This clone was detected only a few times. The antigen is unknown. This CDR3 has 16 amino acids. Looked up from germline, CDR1 is KGHSH and CDR2 is LQKENI. Trimming took 4 bases from V and 5 from J, leaving 20 bases between them. During the collection period, no donor immune events like infections were recorded. Libraries were prepared by immunoSEQ multiplex PCR; TCRdb keeps only in-frame clonotypes and omits some of them. Of more than 90,000 clones listed, 87% were seen once; the top ten hold about a sixth. This chain joins TRBV18 and TRBJ1-1, with D tentatively TRBD1 (5 bases). Sequences were obtained from blood. The source is a person between 18 and 75 years old in good health. The CDR3 DNA is TGTGCCAGCTCACGATCCCCCTTGGGGACGGGGACTGAAGCTTTCTTT. It yields the protein CASSRSPLGTGTEAFF. The variable domain in full, completed from reference TRBV18 and TRBJ1-1, reads NAGVMQNPRHLVRRRGQEARLRCSPMKGHSHVYWYRQLPEEGLKFMVYLQKENIIDESGMPKERFSAEFPKEGPSILRIQQVVRGDSAAYFCASSRSPLGTGTEAFFGQGTRLTVV.